The sequence of this T cell receptor beta chain was determined in a study of T cells after posttransplantation cyclophosphamide. Treatment was busulfan-fludarabine conditioning, a marrow graft, and cyclophosphamide on days +3 and +4. Germline lookup yields CDR1 SGHVS and CDR2 FQNEAQ. V was cut by 3 bases and J by 8 bases, with 11 bases left in between. The CDR3 is 14 amino acids. Generated by immunoSEQ multiplex PCR, the TCRdb table keeps only in-frame clones and is missing some. The sample yields 4,000 or so clones, about 81% seen once. The V and J genes are TRBV7-8 and TRBJ1-6, with a weak D call TRBD1 (6 bases). The sample consisted of PBMCs, taken after an allogeneic stem cell transplant with post-transplant cyclophosphamide. The clonotype originates from a female patient in her fifties who received an allogeneic stem cell transplant from a related donor, was CMV-positive, and had no GVHD. Some T cells may have come from the graft donor. CDR3 sequence (DNA): TGTGCCAGCAGCTTCGAGACAGGCGATTCACCCCTCCACTTT. Protein product: CASSFETGDSPLHF.